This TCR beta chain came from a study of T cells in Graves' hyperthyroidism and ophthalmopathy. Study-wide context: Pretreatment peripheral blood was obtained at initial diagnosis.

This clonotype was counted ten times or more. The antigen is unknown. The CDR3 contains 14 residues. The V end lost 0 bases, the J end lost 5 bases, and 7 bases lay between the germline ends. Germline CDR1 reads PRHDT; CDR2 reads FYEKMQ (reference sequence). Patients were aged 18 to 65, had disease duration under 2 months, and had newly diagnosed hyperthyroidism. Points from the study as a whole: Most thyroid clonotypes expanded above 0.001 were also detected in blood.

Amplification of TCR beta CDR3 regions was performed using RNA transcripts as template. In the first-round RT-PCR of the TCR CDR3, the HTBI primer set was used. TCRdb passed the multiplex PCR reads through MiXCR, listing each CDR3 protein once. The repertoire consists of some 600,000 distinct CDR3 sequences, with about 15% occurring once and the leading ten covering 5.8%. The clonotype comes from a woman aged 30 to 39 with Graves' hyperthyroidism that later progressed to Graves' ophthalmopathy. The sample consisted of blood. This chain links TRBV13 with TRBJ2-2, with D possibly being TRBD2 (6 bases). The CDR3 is CASSLGRGTGELFF. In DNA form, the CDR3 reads TGTGCCAGCAGCTTAGGCCGGGGGACCGGGGAGCTGTTTTTT.